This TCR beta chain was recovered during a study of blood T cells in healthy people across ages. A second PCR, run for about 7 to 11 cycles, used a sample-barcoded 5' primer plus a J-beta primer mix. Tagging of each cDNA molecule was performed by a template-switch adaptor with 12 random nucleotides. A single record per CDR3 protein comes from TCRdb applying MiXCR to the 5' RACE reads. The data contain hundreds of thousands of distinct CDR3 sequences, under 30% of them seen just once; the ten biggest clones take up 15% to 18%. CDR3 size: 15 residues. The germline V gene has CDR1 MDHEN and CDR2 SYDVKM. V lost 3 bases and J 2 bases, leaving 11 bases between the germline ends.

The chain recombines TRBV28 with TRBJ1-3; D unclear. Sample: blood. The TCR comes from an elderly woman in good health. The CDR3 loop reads CASSFVFGAGNTIYF. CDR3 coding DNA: TGTGCCAGCAGTTTTGTTTTCGGGGCTGGAAACACCATATATTTT.